This entry lists 18 T cell receptor beta chains sequenced from one sample in a study of CD8+ T cells in alopecia areata (dated by TCRdb to the late 2010s). The sample's time point label is to be understood as: around 28 days on oral tofacitinib. What the treatment or condition label conveys for this sample: oral pan-JAK inhibitor, 5-10 mg twice daily. The method was the immunoSEQ multiplex PCR assay. For TCR sequencing, RNA was extracted from every sample and reverse transcribed into cDNA to serve as template. TCRdb re-hosts the immuneACCESS table, in-frame sequences only. Its copies lack some clones; in the studies checked, an unresolved V gene accounts for under half of them, and the cause for the rest is not known. Present in this sample are about 190,000 clones, 45% to 65% of which were seen just once. The top ten hold around 0.7% of the sample. Material: CD4+ T cells sorted from blood, obtained at week 4, from a patient treated with tofacitinib. Receptors originate from a human donor with alopecia areata.

J is TRBJ1-4 and V is TRBV29-1; 8 bases fit TRBD1. Looked up from germline, CDR1 is SQVTM and CDR2 is ANQGSEA. Losses at the gene ends were 0 bases for V and 8 bases for J; bases not matched to a gene: 8. The CDR3 sequence is 15 residues long. DNA of the CDR3: TGCAGCGTTGAAGATTACGGGACAGGAGGGGAAAAACTGTTTTTT. Residues: CSVEDYGTGGEKLFF.

About this clone: Additional DNA sequences in this sample encode the identical CDR3. The chain combines TRBV5-1 with TRBJ1-5; a weak D match, TRBD1 (5 bases). Germline lookup yields CDR1 SGHRS and CDR2 YFSETQ. The CDR3 is made up of 15 amino acids. V was cut by 0 bases and J by 0 bases, with 7 bases left in between. The CDR3 nucleotides are TGCGCCAGCAGCTTGGGAGGGGATAGCAATCAGCCCCAGCATTTT. Translation: CASSLGGDSNQPQHF.

V usage is TRBV7-9 and J usage is TRBJ2-5; D unclear. Trimming removed 2 bases at V and 0 bases at J, with 4 bases between. CDR3 length: 13 amino acids. In germline, CDR1 is SEHNR, CDR2 FQNEAQ (reference sequence). The CDR3 sequence is CASSLMYQETQYF. The CDR3 DNA reads TGTGCCAGCAGCTTAATGTACCAAGAGACCCAGTACTTC.

This rearrangement joins TRBV29-1 to TRBJ2-3; D may match TRBD1 or TRBD2 (5 bases each). Germline lookup yields CDR1 SQVTM and CDR2 ANQGSEA. This CDR3 is built from 15 residues. V lost 3 bases and J 4 bases, leaving 17 bases between the germline ends. The chain's CDR3 is CSVDRTTLGADTQYF. CDR3 nucleotide sequence: TGCAGCGTTGATCGGACAACCCTGGGAGCAGATACGCAGTATTTT.

The V gene is TRBV11-2, the J gene TRBJ2-5; D is uncertain. The V gene's germline CDR1 is SGHAT and CDR2 FQNNGV. The CDR3 totals 14 residues. V was clipped by 1 base and J by 7 bases, with 13 bases between them. CDR3 nucleotides: TGTGCCAGCAGCTTAGGGGTTGTCGGCGGGACCCAGTACTTC. The encoded protein is CASSLGVVGGTQYF.

This clone was picked up one time. V gene TRBV11-2 combines with J gene TRBJ1-1, with 7 nucleotides matching TRBD1. Germline trimming cut 3 bases from V and 1 base from J; bases unmatched to any gene: 2. CDR3 length equals 14 residues. CDR1 and CDR2 from the germline V gene are SGHAT and FQNNGV. The CDR3 coding sequence is TGTGCCAGCAGCTTCCACAGGGGGAACACTGAAGCTTTCTTT. Its translation: CASSFHRGNTEAFF.

This clone has a handful of counts. The CDR3 DNA is TGCGCCAGCAGCTTATCGGGGCGTAACACCGGGGAGCTGTTTTTT. It yields the protein CASSLSGRNTGELFF. The rearrangement uses TRBV5-1 and TRBJ2-2; D may correspond to TRBD1 or TRBD2 (5 bases each). The CDR3 extends over 15 amino acids. V lost 2 bases to trimming and J lost 2 bases, with 10 bases between them. Germline values: CDR1 SGHRS, CDR2 YFSETQ. The full variable domain, its missing parts supplied by reference TRBV5-1 and TRBJ2-2, is KAGVTQTPRYLIKTRGQQVTLSCSPISGHRSVSWYQQTPGQGLQFLFEYFSETQRNKGNFPGRFSGRQFSNSRSEMNVSTLELGDSALYLCASSLSGRNTGELFFGEGSRLTVL.

The rearrangement uses TRBV25-1 and TRBJ1-5; no reliable D call. Germline-derived CDR1 and CDR2 are MGHDK and SYGVNS. Trimming left V 3 bases short and J 0 bases short, with 6 bases between. This CDR3 is 14 amino acids long. CDR3 region: CASSDYGSNQPQHF. The CDR3 DNA sequence: TGTGCCAGCAGTGATTACGGTAGCAATCAGCCCCAGCATTTT.

The genes are TRBV29-1 and TRBJ2-5; maybe TRBD2 (6 bases). V was cut by 3 bases and J by 5 bases, with 13 bases left in between. The CDR3 consists of 13 residues. The V gene's germline CDR1 is SQVTM and CDR2 ANQGSEA. Here the CDR3 DNA reads TGCAGCGTTGACGTCTCGGCGGGGGAGACCCAGTACTTC. It specifies CSVDVSAGETQYF.

The chain combines TRBV6-1 with TRBJ2-6; 10 nucleotides match TRBD1. This CDR3 contains 20 residues. V lost 4 bases and J lost 0; bases outside the gene matches: 12. Germline values: CDR1 MNHNS, CDR2 SASEGT. DNA of the CDR3: TGTGCCAGCAGTGTGGGGACAGGGGAGTTGGTATTCTCTGGGGCCAACGTCCTGACTTTC. As protein: CASSVGTGELVFSGANVLTF.

V is TRBV12-5 and J is TRBJ1-1, with unresolved D. V was trimmed by 6 bases and J by 6 bases, leaving 14 bases between them. The CDR3 runs 13 residues. Germline V gene data show CDR1 as LGHNT and CDR2 as FRNRAP. CDR3 bases: TGTGCTAGTGGAAGCTCCGAGTTGGCTGAAGCTTTCTTT. This encodes CASGSSELAEAFF.

This clone was observed a handful of times. The chain uses TRBV29-1 and TRBJ2-4; D is unresolved. The CDR3 consists of 13 residues. Germline V gives CDR1 SQVTM, CDR2 ANQGSEA. Deletions cut 2 bases from V and 8 bases from J, with 13 bases between. Written as DNA, the CDR3 is TGCAGCGTTGAAAGGGCAGCACGGGACATTCAGTACTTC. It translates to CSVERAARDIQYF.

The V gene is TRBV25-1, the J gene TRBJ1-2, with 8 bases fitting TRBD1. Looked up from germline, CDR1 is MGHDK and CDR2 is SYGVNS. The trim removed 3 bases at V and 7 bases at J, leaving 4 bases unmatched. The CDR3 contains 13 residues. In DNA form, the CDR3 reads TGTGCCAGCAGTGAGGACAGGGCTAGTGGCTACACCTTC. Protein product: CASSEDRASGYTF.

This clone was found a few times. The chain joins TRBV29-1 to TRBJ1-1, with D maybe TRBD1 (5 bases). The CDR3 extends over 15 amino acids. CDR1 and CDR2 (germline): SQVTM, ANQGSEA. Trimming took off 7 bases at V and 1 base at J, with 19 bases between the two ends. As DNA, the CDR3 is TGCAGCGCCGGGACTGACTTGCTCACGAACACTGAAGCTTTCTTT. As protein: CSAGTDLLTNTEAFF.

On this clone itself: The junction does not match germline at one end; this may be a read error. The CDR3 DNA sequence: TGTGCCAGCAGTTTAGAGGGGGCGGCGGACTTC. Its protein product is CASSLEGAADF. The rearrangement uses TRBV28 and TRBJ2-7; 7 nucleotides line up with TRBD1. The CDR3 is 11 amino acids. CDR1 MDHEN and CDR2 SYDVKM come from the germline V gene.

The genes are TRBV29-1 and TRBJ1-5; the D gene is possibly TRBD1 (6 bases). This CDR3 comprises 14 residues. The germline gives CDR1 SQVTM, CDR2 ANQGSEA. V lost 4 bases to trimming and J lost 5 bases, with 15 bases between them. Here the CDR3 DNA reads TGCAGCGTTGCTGGACAGTCCGAAGATCAGCCCCAGCATTTT. Protein product: CSVAGQSEDQPQHF.

CDR3 loop: CASSWQLNQPQHF. CDR3 DNA: TGTGCCAGCAGTTGGCAGCTCAATCAGCCCCAGCATTTT. This chain links TRBV6-5 with TRBJ1-5; no firm D call. Germline assignment: CDR1 MNHEY and CDR2 SVGAGI. The V gene lost 4 bases and the J gene lost 3 bases, with 7 bases spanning the gap. The CDR3 extends over 13 amino acids.

This chain connects TRBV11-3 to TRBJ2-5, with TRBD1 matching 9 bases. Germline CDR1 is SGHNT and CDR2 is YENEEA. V lost 1 base and J lost 4; bases outside the gene matches: 4. The CDR3 has 15 amino acids. The CDR3 protein is CASSLAGTGRETQYF. CDR3 nucleotides: TGTGCCAGCAGCTTAGCCGGGACAGGGCGAGAGACCCAGTACTTC.